Described below is a single T cell receptor beta chain sequence and its context. Its antigen target is currently unknown. No much larger clonotype is one base removed from it; base qualities were not supplied. The sample comes from a study of human thymus T cells (dated by TCRdb to the early 2020s). Regarding the complete study: TCR alpha and beta repertoires from roughly eight infant thymus samples and a few related peripheral blood samples were characterized in the study. The infant donors were about 6 to 244 days old, and the cohort included six males and a couple of females. What the study reported, not specific to this receptor: V and J gene segment usage appeared biased in both thymic and peripheral blood repertoires. Thymus samples yielded on average around 810,000 unique TCRB clonotypes, compared with 75,000 to 85,000 from blood samples. The related research reported highly overlapping thymic TCR repertoires among unrelated individuals.

The thymus tissue came from surgical resects taken out during corrective cardiac surgery. The donors were immunologically healthy infants in Finland who had open corrective cardiac surgery for congenital heart defects. Thymocytes were released mechanically from tissue and stored at -70 °C as pellets of roughly 9-31 million cells. A QIAsymphony instrument was used to extract genomic DNA from the frozen cell pellets. Using the immunoSEQ multiplex PCR assay, the TCRB and TCRAD loci were amplified from a standardized quantity of quality-controlled genomic DNA. The amplicons spanned the V(D)J region and were long enough to cover the CDR3 and allow V and J genes to be identified. Through the commercial immunoSEQ service, the amplicons were sequenced on an Illumina platform. The paper's data handling went like this. Primer bias and sequencing errors were corrected as previously described, and TCRAD and TCRB definitions were based on the IMGT database. Repertoires were analysed with immunoSEQ Analyzer 3.0 and VDJTools, covering basic statistics, V/J segment usage, diversity estimates, rarefaction and pairwise overlap. To estimate diversity, the Chao1, ChaoE, Efron-Thisted, Shannon and inverse Simpson indices were applied, and diversity was also estimated on datasets down-sampled to the smallest sample. Repertoire overlap was determined by strict matching of CDR3 nucleotide sequence, V gene and J gene, and Jaccard-based multidimensional scaling clustering was applied. The source is immuneACCESS, and TCRdb retained only in-frame sequences with V and J called. Part of the clones is not carried over; for the studies checked, unresolved V genes explain less than half of this, and the remainder is unexplained. V, J and clone size are those of that table, while D and trimming were read from the DNA. Here the sample has about 78,000 clones; approximately 97% occur a single time. The ten biggest clones cover 0.031% of the sample.

This TCR came from a boy under three years old with a congenital heart defect but otherwise immunologically healthy. Material: thymus tissue.

The DNA is as follows: TGTGCCAGCTTTCTCTGGACAGGGCCCTCGCGGAGGGGCACCATATATTTT. It encodes CASFLWTGPSRRGTIYF. Here the chain combines TRBV5-4 and TRBJ1-3, and TRBD1 aligns with 8 junction nucleotides. Reading the germline V gene (reference sequence) gives CDR1 SGHNT and CDR2 YYREEE. After removal of 7 bases from V and 9 bases from J, the junction retains 21 bases not matched to a gene. The CDR3 spans 17 residues, from the cysteine through the phenylalanine. The read is trimmed to its CDR3 DNA, 51 bases read in frame from base 1.